Below are 30 T cell receptor beta chains sequenced from a single sample in a study of identical twins (dated by TCRdb to about 2016). Library generation was performed with 5' RACE. The run used an Illumina HiSeq 2000. Clones were called with MiXCR by TCRdb after fastp trimmed the public reads at Q25, and only in-frame beta chains were retained. Merged by CDR3 protein, the rows form single entries marked with the most common genes and DNA. This sample comprises 540,000 or so distinct CDR3 sequences, approximately 20% of them detected only once. The top ten constitute around 0.48% of the sample. The sample also formed part of further work on yellow fever vaccine responses in identical twins.

Source material: CD4+ T cells sorted from blood. These receptors were collected from a woman younger than 30 in good health.

This clonotype occurred a few times. J is TRBJ2-2 and V is TRBV6-5; TRBD1 is a possible D gene (6 bases). Germline V CDR1 and CDR2: MNHEY, SVGAGI. The ends were cut back, 2 bases at V and 9 bases at J, with 22 bases in the middle. This CDR3 spans 17 amino acids. The CDR3: CASSYIRSWQGFRELFF. The DNA for the CDR3 is TGTGCCAGCAGTTACATACGCTCTTGGCAGGGGTTCCGGGAGCTGTTTTTT.

V is TRBV7-9 and J is TRBJ1-5, with TRBD1 matching over 9 bases. Germline loops: CDR1 SEHNR, CDR2 FQNEAQ (reference sequence). This CDR3 is 15 amino acids long. Unmatched junction bases numbered 7, after V lost 6 bases and J lost 4 bases. The CDR3 DNA reads TGTGCCAGCAGTCACCCGGGACAGGGTAATCAGCCCCAGCATTTT. This translates into CASSHPGQGNQPQHF.

The J gene is TRBJ1-3, the V gene TRBV3-1, with D uncertain. V was cut by 4 bases and J by 0 bases, with 10 bases left in between. Germline values: CDR1 LGHDT, CDR2 YNNKEL (reference sequence). The CDR3 totals 15 residues. CDR3 sequence reads: CASSLGPISGNTIYF. The CDR3 DNA reads TGTGCCAGCAGCCTCGGACCTATCTCTGGAAACACCATATATTTT.

CDR3 protein: CASSSPGTKDVGYF. DNA for the CDR3: TGTGCCAGCAGTTCCCCCGGGACTAAGGACGTGGGGTACTTC. The V gene is TRBV28, the J gene TRBJ2-7, with 7 bases identical to TRBD2. This CDR3 has 14 residues. V was pared by 4 bases and J by 12 bases, with 15 bases of the junction left unmatched. CDR1 is MDHEN, CDR2 SYDVKM, per germline.

This clonotype was detected ten times or more. The rearrangement uses TRBV12-3 or TRBV12-4 and TRBJ1-1; D not certain. With 6 bases removed from V and 1 base from J, the gap between germline ends came to 6 bases. The length of the CDR3 is 12 residues. The CDR3 reads CASSQRNTEAFF. Written as DNA, the CDR3 is TGTGCCAGCAGCCAGCGGAACACTGAAGCTTTCTTT.

This chain links TRBV5-1 with TRBJ2-3; 9 bases line up with TRBD2. J lost 1 base, V lost 1 base, and 7 bases had no gene match. Germline V gene data show CDR1 as SGHRS and CDR2 as YFSETQ. This CDR3 spans 17 amino acids. In nucleotides, the CDR3 is TGCGCCAGCAGCTTGTTTTTGACTAGCGGACGCACAGATACGCAGTATTTT. As protein: CASSLFLTSGRTDTQYF. The complete variable domain, with remaining parts taken from reference TRBV5-1 and TRBJ2-3, reads KAGVTQTPRYLIKTRGQQVTLSCSPISGHRSVSWYQQTPGQGLQFLFEYFSETQRNKGNFPGRFSGRQFSNSRSEMNVSTLELGDSALYLCASSLFLTSGRTDTQYFGPGTRLTVL.

This chain links TRBV24-1 with TRBJ2-1; 8 positions agree with TRBD2. Trimming took 0 bases from V and 4 from J; bases not matched to a gene: 1. CDR1 KGHDR and CDR2 SFDVKD come from the germline V gene. The CDR3 sequence is 15 residues long. The CDR3 spells CATSDLTSGYNEQFF. The CDR3 coding sequence is TGTGCCACCAGTGATTTGACTAGCGGATACAATGAGCAGTTCTTC.

CDR3: CSVSPDSNQPQHF. Here the CDR3 DNA reads TGCAGCGTTTCTCCCGATAGCAATCAGCCCCAGCATTTT. The rearrangement joins TRBV29-1 to TRBJ1-5; D is ambiguous. CDR1 is SQVTM and CDR2 is ANQGSEA in the germline V gene. Trimming removed 5 bases from V and 0 bases from J, with 8 bases in between. The CDR3 has 13 residues.

This clonotype was detected a few times. The CDR3 spells CATSDAPGGGAYNEQFF. The CDR3 bases are TGTGCCACCAGTGATGCTCCGGGGGGCGGGGCCTACAATGAGCAGTTCTTC. This chain connects TRBV24-1 to TRBJ2-1; possible D gene TRBD2, 7 bases. From germline, CDR1 is KGHDR and CDR2 SFDVKD. Trimming left V 3 bases short and J 2 bases short, with 16 bases between. This CDR3 has 17 residues.

The chain carries TRBV19 and TRBJ2-1; D is uncertain. Germline loops: CDR1 LNHDA, CDR2 SQIVND (reference sequence). The V gene lost 3 bases and the J gene lost 4 bases, with 13 bases spanning the gap. The CDR3 sequence is 15 residues long. The CDR3 region has the DNA TGTGCCAGTAGTATCCACGTATCCGTTTACAATGAGCAGTTCTTC. It translates to CASSIHVSVYNEQFF.

This sequence joins TRBV3-1 and TRBJ1-2, with 7 bases identical to TRBD1. With 3 bases clipped from V and 2 bases from J, the junction kept 12 bases outside the gene matches. The CDR3 sequence is 17 residues long. The germline V gene encodes CDR1 LGHDT and CDR2 YNNKEL (reference sequence). CDR3 sequence reads: CASSHRPGGGRNYGYTF. The CDR3 DNA reads TGTGCCAGCAGCCACCGCCCAGGGGGGGGCAGAAACTATGGCTACACCTTC.

For this clonotype: One junction end disagrees with the germline gene, perhaps due to a read error. The rearrangement joins TRBV20-1 to TRBJ2-2, with D perhaps TRBD2 (7 bases). The V gene's germline CDR1 is DFQATT and CDR2 SNEGSKA (reference sequence). The CDR3 sequence is 16 residues long. In nucleotides, the CDR3 is TGCTGTGCTAGAGTGGGGGGGGCCTTGGTCACCGGGGAGCTGTTTTTT. It encodes CCARVGGALVTGELFF.

The sample holds a few counts of this clonotype. The chain carries TRBV3-1 and TRBJ2-5, with 8 positions matching TRBD1. Germline V CDR1 and CDR2: LGHDT, YNNKEL (reference sequence). The trim removed 2 bases at V and 4 bases at J, leaving 6 bases unmatched. The CDR3 extends over 15 amino acids. The CDR3 region has the DNA TGTGCCAGCAGCCAACGGACAGGGCAACGAGAGACCCAGTACTTC. Translating gives CASSQRTGQRETQYF.

In this sample, this clonotype turned up a few times. The V and J genes are TRBV20-1 and TRBJ2-1; D is uncertain. V was trimmed by 6 bases and J by 0 bases, leaving 15 bases between them. Germline lookup yields CDR1 DFQATT and CDR2 SNEGSKA (reference sequence). The CDR3 is 15 amino acids. Written as DNA, the CDR3 is TGCAGTGCCATTACCTCGTCGGTCTCCTACAATGAGCAGTTCTTC. Its translation: CSAITSSVSYNEQFF.

The chain is built from TRBV28 and TRBJ1-2; 7 bases fit TRBD1. CDR3 size: 12 residues. In germline, CDR1 is MDHEN, CDR2 SYDVKM. The trim removed 11 bases at V and 8 bases at J, leaving 11 bases unmatched. CDR3 in DNA: TGTGCCGGATCGACAGGGATTGGCGGCTACACCTTC. Residues: CAGSTGIGGYTF.

The chain combines TRBV12-3 or TRBV12-4 with TRBJ2-1; unclear D gene. Between the trimmed V and J ends, which lost 5 bases and 0 bases, there was a span of 11 bases. The CDR3 is 15 amino acids. The CDR3 is CASSPIHDSYNEQFF. The CDR3 DNA reads as TGTGCCAGCAGTCCCATTCACGACTCCTACAATGAGCAGTTCTTC.

A few counts support this clonotype. The chain uses TRBV25-1 and TRBJ2-7, with 8 bases aligning to TRBD2. V lost 6 bases to trimming and J lost 1 base; unmatched junction nucleotides: 5. There are 14 residues in the CDR3. CDR1 MGHDK and CDR2 SYGVNS come from the germline V gene. CDR3 in amino acids: CASRPAGGSYEQYF. CDR3 nucleotides: TGTGCCAGCAGGCCGGCGGGAGGTTCCTACGAGCAGTACTTC.

This clonotype was observed a few times. The chain has TRBV12-3 or TRBV12-4 and TRBJ1-5; 7 bases fit TRBD1. CDR3 length: 15 amino acids. Losses at the gene ends were 5 bases for V and 6 bases for J; bases not matched to a gene: 10. The DNA for the CDR3 is TGTGCCAGCAGTCGCGACAGGGTGGGCGGTCAGCCCCAGCATTTT. It specifies CASSRDRVGGQPQHF.

The chain joins TRBV11-2 to TRBJ2-7; TRBD2 is a possible D gene (6 bases). Germline CDR1 SGHAT, CDR2 FQNNGV. V lost 1 base and J 9 bases, leaving 10 bases between the germline ends. The CDR3 consists of 12 residues. The CDR3 sequence: CASSLARGWQYV. The CDR3 region has the DNA TGTGCCAGCAGCTTAGCCCGGGGGTGGCAGTACGTC.

This clonotype was observed a handful of times. This rearrangement joins TRBV10-3 to TRBJ2-1; 7 bases are shared with TRBD2. Germline CDR1 is ENHRY and CDR2 is SYGVKD. CDR3 length: 17 amino acids. The V and J ends lost 0 bases and 3 bases, in that order; junction bases with no gene match: 8. CDR3: CAISESYSGGSYNEQFF. The CDR3 nucleotides read TGTGCCATCAGTGAGTCGTATTCGGGAGGCAGCTACAATGAGCAGTTCTTC.

This clonotype was seen more than once but under ten times. CDR3 coding DNA: TGTGCCAGCGCCCTAAGGAGGGCTAGCGGGAACGGGGAGCTGTTTTTT. It translates to CASALRRASGNGELFF. The chain combines TRBV28 with TRBJ2-2, with 9 positions matching TRBD2. V lost 8 bases to trimming and J lost 7 bases; unmatched junction nucleotides: 14. This CDR3 spans 16 amino acids. Germline CDR1 reads MDHEN; CDR2 reads SYDVKM. Full variable domain (missing parts from reference TRBV28 and TRBJ2-2): DVKVTQSSRYLVKRTGEKVFLECVQDMDHENMFWYRQDPGLGLRLIYFSYDVKMKEKGDIPEGYSVSREKKERFSLILESASTNQTSMYLCASALRRASGNGELFFGEGSRLTVL.

This clonotype was detected only a few times. The chain combines TRBV20-1 with TRBJ2-1; the match to TRBD1 covers 7 bases. V trimming: 1 base; J trimming: 6 bases; junction bases outside the gene matches: 6. Per the germline V gene, CDR1 is DFQATT and CDR2 is SNEGSKA (reference sequence). The CDR3 length is 14 residues. CDR3 bases: TGCAGTGCTAGAGTCCCGGGGACAGCCAATGAGCAGTTCTTC. Encoded protein: CSARVPGTANEQFF.

The V call is TRBV7-3, the J call TRBJ2-4; TRBD2 matches 16 bases. V was pared by 3 bases and J by 5 bases, with 1 base of the junction left unmatched. The CDR3 extends over 16 amino acids. From germline, CDR1 is SGHTA and CDR2 FQGTGA. The CDR3 spells CASSLGLAGGQNIQYF. The CDR3 nucleotides are TGTGCCAGCAGCTTGGGACTAGCGGGAGGGCAAAACATTCAGTACTTC. Looking up the rest from reference TRBV7-3 and TRBJ2-4 gives the full variable domain: GAGVSQTPSNKVTEKGKYVELRCDPISGHTALYWYRQSLGQGPEFLIYFQGTGAADDSGLPNDRFFAVRPEGSVSTLKIQRTERGDSAVYLCASSLGLAGGQNIQYFGAGTRLSVL.

This clonotype was detected once. The V gene is TRBV9, the J gene TRBJ2-1; D possibly corresponds to TRBD2 (6 bases). V gave up 0 bases and J gave up 0 bases, with 13 bases separating them. The germline V gene encodes CDR1 SGDLS and CDR2 YYNGEE. The CDR3 is 17 residues long. Written as DNA, the CDR3 is TGTGCCAGCAGCGTAGTCGGGATCGGGAGCTCCTACAATGAGCAGTTCTTC. It codes for CASSVVGIGSSYNEQFF.

The chain joins TRBV20-1 to TRBJ2-2; D might be TRBD2 (6 bases). V was clipped by 5 bases and J by 3 bases, with 22 bases between them. The CDR3 runs 17 residues. Germline CDR1 is DFQATT and CDR2 is SNEGSKA (reference sequence). CDR3 sequence (DNA): TGCAGTGCTTCAGGCGCGGGGCTAGGACGGGACACCGGGGAGCTGTTTTTT. It specifies CSASGAGLGRDTGELFF.

This chain connects TRBV20-1 to TRBJ1-1; D call uncertain. V was cut by 6 bases and J by 0 bases, with 11 bases left in between. The germline gives CDR1 DFQATT, CDR2 SNEGSKA (reference sequence). The CDR3 is 13 amino acids. The CDR3 DNA reads as TGCAGTGCGGTGACTGAAATGAACACTGAAGCTTTCTTT. Translating it yields CSAVTEMNTEAFF.

This clonotype turned up a few times. The chain joins TRBV12-3 or TRBV12-4 to TRBJ2-7, with D possibly TRBD1 on 6 matching bases. Trimming pared 3 bases from V and 4 bases from J, leaving 13 bases between. This CDR3 has 14 residues. Written as DNA, the CDR3 is TGTGCCAGCAGTTTTCGGCGACAGGCGTACGAGCAGTACTTC. This codes for CASSFRRQAYEQYF.

This clonotype has at least ten counts. This sequence joins TRBV11-3 and TRBJ2-2, with 7 bases that match TRBD1. The germline V gene encodes CDR1 SGHNT and CDR2 YENEEA. The CDR3 sequence is 14 residues long. V gave up 1 base and J gave up 4 bases; unmatched junction bases: 0. This chain's CDR3 is CASSLAGGTGELFF. The CDR3, as DNA: TGTGCCAGCAGCTTAGCAGGGGGCACCGGGGAGCTGTTTTTT.

The chain joins TRBV5-1 to TRBJ2-6; D uncertain. Germline lookup yields CDR1 SGHRS and CDR2 YFSETQ. The length of the CDR3 is 14 residues. V lost 4 bases and J 6 bases, leaving 11 bases between the germline ends. This chain's CDR3 is CASSPDVPANVLTF. CDR3 bases: TGCGCCAGCAGCCCTGATGTGCCGGCCAACGTCCTGACTTTC.

V gene TRBV3-1 combines with J gene TRBJ2-4; TRBD2 aligns across 10 bases. Germline assignment: CDR1 LGHDT and CDR2 YNNKEL (reference sequence). V shed 0 bases, J shed 4 bases, and the junction held 6 bases outside the gene matches. The CDR3 contains 17 residues. CDR3 protein: CASSQEWSGRAKNIQYF. CDR3 nucleotide sequence: TGTGCCAGCAGCCAAGAATGGAGCGGGAGGGCGAAAAACATTCAGTACTTC. Full variable domain (outside the CDR3, taken from reference TRBV3-1 and TRBJ2-4): DTAVSQTPKYLVTQMGNDKSIKCEQNLGHDTMYWYKQDSKKFLKIMFSYNNKELIINETVPNRFSPKSPDKAHLNLHINSLELGDSAVYFCASSQEWSGRAKNIQYFGAGTRLSVL.